The 16 T cell receptor beta chains given below trace back to one sample, sequenced in a study of control samples from healthy donors and cancer patients. Assay: immunoSEQ multiplex PCR; the TCRdb copy retains only in-frame clones and omits some. Of some 54,000 clones detected, 95% to 97% appear once; the ten largest clones hold around 1.9%. The sample consisted of blood. The receptors derive from a woman between 25 and 40 years old in good health.

The chain uses TRBV6-5 and TRBJ1-2; 7 bases align to TRBD1. Germline CDR1 MNHEY, CDR2 SVGAGI. This CDR3 is built from 14 residues. Trimming took 7 bases from V and 4 from J; bases not matched to a gene: 9. CDR3 residues: CASTPGGGSYGYTF. The DNA of the CDR3 is TGTGCCAGCACCCCAGGGGGAGGTAGCTATGGCTACACCTTC.

CDR3 in DNA: TGTGCCAGCAGTGAAGGGTCATATAGGAGGAACACTGAAGCTTTCTTT. It codes for CASSEGSYRRNTEAFF. The V and J genes are TRBV2 and TRBJ1-1; no clear D. Trimming cost V 1 base and J 1 base, with 13 bases left between them. This CDR3 has 16 residues. The germline CDR1 and CDR2 sequences are SNHLY and FYNNEI.

The chain couples TRBV5-4 to TRBJ2-1, with 8 positions matching TRBD2. Germline V gives CDR1 SGHNT, CDR2 YYREEE (reference sequence). There are 15 residues in the CDR3. V was pared by 2 bases and J by 4 bases, with 5 bases of the junction left unmatched. CDR3 amino acids: CASSFRGRQYNEQFF. In DNA form, the CDR3 reads TGTGCCAGCAGCTTTCGCGGGAGGCAGTACAATGAGCAGTTCTTC.

J is TRBJ1-1 and V is TRBV7-2, with TRBD1 as a possible D gene (6 bases). Germline values: CDR1 SGHTA, CDR2 FQGNSA. There are 16 residues in the CDR3. V was cut by 2 bases and J by 0 bases, with 13 bases left in between. The CDR3 protein is CASSLKGGWVNTEAFF. The CDR3 nucleotides read TGTGCCAGCAGCTTAAAGGGGGGCTGGGTGAACACTGAAGCTTTCTTT.

The chain carries TRBV4-2 and TRBJ1-5; TRBD1 aligns across 9 bases. Germline CDR1 reads LGHNA; CDR2 reads YNFKEQ. J gave up 11 bases and V 3 bases, and 11 bases lay outside the gene matches. The CDR3 has 15 amino acids. The CDR3 region has the DNA TGTGCCAGCAGCCAGACCTCGGGACAGGGCTTGACCCAGCATTTT. Amino acids: CASSQTSGQGLTQHF.

The rearrangement joins TRBV19 to TRBJ2-7, with TRBD2 matching over 8 bases. J was trimmed by 3 bases and V by 5 bases; bases with no gene match: 3. Germline V gene lookup returns CDR1 LNHDA and CDR2 SQIVND (reference sequence). The CDR3 sequence is 13 residues long. CDR3 in amino acids: CASSYTSGYEQYF. As DNA, the CDR3 is TGTGCCAGTAGTTATACTAGCGGCTACGAGCAGTACTTC.

The chain is built from TRBV29-1 and TRBJ2-1, with TRBD1 matching over 10 bases. The CDR3 is 14 residues long. Germline V gene lookup returns CDR1 SQVTM and CDR2 ANQGSEA. With 7 bases clipped from V and 0 bases from J, the junction kept 3 bases outside the gene matches. CDR3 sequence reads: CSGGQGGSYNEQFF. For the CDR3, the DNA is TGCAGCGGTGGACAGGGGGGCTCCTACAATGAGCAGTTCTTC.

In the case of this clone: This CDR3 is also generated by other DNA sequences in the sample. The J gene is TRBJ2-1, the V gene TRBV9; 8 nucleotides line up with TRBD2. This CDR3 has 14 residues. CDR1 is SGDLS and CDR2 is YYNGEE in the germline V gene. The trim removed 4 bases at V and 4 bases at J, leaving 4 bases unmatched. The chain's CDR3 is CASSLAGSYNEQFF. As DNA, the CDR3 is TGTGCCAGCAGCTTAGCGGGGTCGTACAATGAGCAGTTCTTC.

The chain employs TRBV5-1 and TRBJ2-1; D remains unclear. V dropped 2 bases and J dropped 6 bases, with 6 bases sitting between them. The CDR3 length is 12 residues. Germline CDR1 and CDR2: SGHRS and YFSETQ. CDR3 sequence reads: CASSFDRNEQFF. The CDR3 DNA reads as TGCGCCAGCAGCTTTGACCGCAATGAGCAGTTCTTC. Complete variable domain (other parts from reference TRBV5-1 and TRBJ2-1): KAGVTQTPRYLIKTRGQQVTLSCSPISGHRSVSWYQQTPGQGLQFLFEYFSETQRNKGNFPGRFSGRQFSNSRSEMNVSTLELGDSALYLCASSFDRNEQFFGPGTRLTVL.

V and J are TRBV7-3 and TRBJ2-5, with D possibly being TRBD2 (7 bases). Trimming pared 5 bases from V and 2 bases from J, leaving 15 bases between. CDR3 length: 15 residues. Germline values: CDR1 SGHTA, CDR2 FQGTGA. As DNA, the CDR3 is TGTGCCAGCAGCCGGGGGGCGGGAATTCAAGAGACCCAGTACTTC. It yields the protein CASSRGAGIQETQYF.

This chain joins TRBV28 and TRBJ2-7; D gene uncertain. There are 13 residues in the CDR3. V dropped 6 bases and J dropped 1 base, with 10 bases sitting between them. Germline V CDR1 and CDR2: MDHEN, SYDVKM. The CDR3 protein is CASSLGYSYEQYF. CDR3 DNA sequence: TGTGCCAGCAGCCTGGGCTATTCCTACGAGCAGTACTTC.

V and J are TRBV18 and TRBJ2-7; D perhaps matches TRBD1 (6 bases). CDR3 size: 15 residues. Deletions cut 2 bases from V and 3 bases from J, with 14 bases between. Per germline, CDR1 KGHSH and CDR2 LQKENI. For the CDR3, the DNA is TGTGCCAGCTCACCAGTCCGGGACAACCTCTACGAGCAGTACTTC. Protein product: CASSPVRDNLYEQYF.

This chain uses TRBV29-1 with TRBJ2-2, with D perhaps matching TRBD1 (7 bases). Germline V gene sequence: CDR1 SQVTM, CDR2 ANQGSEA. Trimming left V 7 bases short and J 6 bases short, with 12 bases between. This CDR3 region has 12 residues. The CDR3 bases are TGCAGCGCCCCAGGGGGGTCCGGGGAGCTGTTTTTT. Protein sequence: CSAPGGSGELFF.

V is TRBV3-1 (or the pseudogene TRBV3-2) and J is TRBJ1-6, with TRBD1 matching over 7 bases. CDR3 length: 15 amino acids. With V trimmed by 0 bases and J by 7 bases, 3 bases remained unmatched. Germline CDR1 LGHDT, CDR2 YNNKEL (reference sequence). Here the CDR3 DNA reads TGTGCCAGCAGCCAAGAGGGACAGCGAAATTCACCCCTCCACTTT. Translating it yields CASSQEGQRNSPLHF.

This chain links TRBV4-1 with TRBJ2-3; TRBD2 agrees at 10 bases. CDR1 and CDR2 from the germline V gene are MGHRA and YSYEKL. This CDR3 has 17 residues. Trimming at V came to 0 bases and at J to 4 bases, leaving 7 bases not matched to a gene. The CDR3 DNA reads TGCGCCAGCAGCCAAGAGGGAGCGGGAGGGCCCCCAGATACGCAGTATTTT. Amino acids: CASSQEGAGGPPDTQYF.

The chain combines TRBV2 with TRBJ2-7; TRBD2 is a possible D gene (6 bases). In germline, CDR1 is SNHLY, CDR2 FYNNEI. The length of the CDR3 is 14 residues. The V end lost 3 bases, the J end lost 5 bases, and 14 bases lay between the germline ends. The CDR3 region is CASSETPGGDEQYF. CDR3 bases: TGTGCCAGCAGTGAGACCCCCGGAGGGGACGAGCAGTACTTC.